This T cell receptor beta chain derives from a study of T-cell reconstitution after alpha-beta-depleted transplantation in children. During its preparation, the TCRbeta library received unique molecular identifiers. TCRdb used MiXCR to reprocess the PCR reads, holding one entry per CDR3 protein. The sample has 190,000 or so distinct CDR3 sequences; more than 6.5% are singletons. This clonotype was obtained from a human donor who donated a stem cell graft to a child with Wiskott-Aldrich syndrome. Sequenced material: PBMCs from the stem cell graft donor, taken from the stem cell graft.

The CDR3 loop reads CASSFWTGLVAGGGYTF. The CDR3 DNA sequence: TGTGCCAGCAGCTTTTGGACAGGATTAGTCGCTGGAGGCGGCTACACCTTC. The rearrangement joins TRBV7-9 to TRBJ1-2; 7 bases are shared with TRBD1. CDR3 size: 17 residues. V lost 3 bases to trimming and J lost 8 bases; unmatched junction nucleotides: 18. Germline V gene lookup returns CDR1 SEHNR and CDR2 FQNEAQ (reference sequence).